The next 32 T cell receptor beta chains were all read from a single sample in a study of shared clonotypes between healthy human individuals. As defined, naive CD8 cells were CD45RO-negative and positively selected for CCR7, with terminally differentiated effector memory CD45RA+ cells excluded. Libraries were prepared by immunoSEQ multiplex PCR; TCRdb keeps only in-frame clonotypes and omits some of them. The profile shows around 2,000,000 clones, 93% of them singletons. Sequenced: naive CD8+ T cells from PBMCs. All receptors derive from a man between 18 and 35 years old in good health. Some clones in this sample may be carry-over from other donors' samples.

The genes are TRBV5-1 and TRBJ2-7; possibly TRBD1 for D (5 bases). Trimming removed 5 bases from V and 1 base from J, with 10 bases in between. Germline values: CDR1 SGHRS, CDR2 YFSETQ. This CDR3 is 13 amino acids long. The CDR3 reads CASRGPPSYEQYF. CDR3 DNA: TGCGCCAGCAGGGGGCCCCCATCCTACGAGCAGTACTTC.

A note on this clone: This same CDR3 is encoded by further DNA sequences in the sample. The genes are TRBV27 and TRBJ2-7, with D possibly matching TRBD1 (5 bases). The CDR3 covers 13 residues. Trimming took 4 bases from V and 2 from J, leaving 9 bases between them. In germline, CDR1 is MNHEY, CDR2 SMNVEV (reference sequence). Here the CDR3 reads CASSWGQTYEQYF. In nucleotides, the CDR3 is TGTGCCAGCAGTTGGGGCCAAACCTACGAGCAGTACTTC.

V and J are TRBV25-1 and TRBJ2-7; D is undetermined. The V gene lost 6 bases and the J gene lost 7 bases, with 16 bases spanning the gap. Germline-derived CDR1 and CDR2 are MGHDK and SYGVNS. The CDR3 length is 13 residues. CDR3 in amino acids: CASSVAEVEEQYF. CDR3 DNA sequence: TGTGCCAGCAGCGTGGCCGAGGTAGAAGAGCAGTACTTC.

A word on this clone: Other nucleotide sequences in the sample specify the same CDR3. The J gene is TRBJ2-7, the V gene TRBV9; a weak D match, TRBD2 (7 bases). The CDR3 contains 13 residues. V shed 4 bases and J shed 2 bases, with 10 bases lying between them. CDR1 is SGDLS, CDR2 YYNGEE, per germline. The CDR3 region has the DNA TGTGCCAGCAGCAGGGGGGGAGCCTACGAGCAGTACTTC. Amino acid sequence: CASSRGGAYEQYF.

This clone appeared a few times. The chain is built from TRBV10-1 and TRBJ1-3, with 7 positions matching TRBD1. CDR1 and CDR2 from the germline V gene are WNHNN and SYGVQD (reference sequence). Losses at the gene ends were 2 bases for V and 0 bases for J; bases not matched to a gene: 1. The CDR3 extends over 15 amino acids. Written as DNA, the CDR3 is TGCGCCAGCAGTGAGGGGACAGTCTCTGGAAACACCATATATTTT. Amino acid sequence: CASSEGTVSGNTIYF.

J is TRBJ2-7 and V is TRBV10-3; tentative D call: TRBD1 (5 bases). The V and J ends lost 4 bases and 2 bases respectively, with 12 bases between them. Germline loops: CDR1 ENHRY, CDR2 SYGVKD. This CDR3 region has 14 residues. In DNA form, the CDR3 reads TGTGCCATCAGTGCGACAGCGAACCCCTACGAGCAGTACTTC. Translated, it gives CAISATANPYEQYF.

On this clone: The sample contains more than one DNA sequence encoding this CDR3. CDR3 DNA: TGTGCCAGCAGCTTATGGGGCGCTGGAAACACCATATATTTT. It encodes CASSLWGAGNTIYF. The V call is TRBV11-2, the J call TRBJ1-3, with D tentatively TRBD1 (5 bases). The germline gives CDR1 SGHAT, CDR2 FQNNGV. With 2 bases removed from V and 2 bases from J, the gap between germline ends came to 7 bases. This CDR3 is built from 14 residues.

The chain has TRBV29-1 and TRBJ2-7, with 16 bases aligning to TRBD2. The CDR3 is 14 amino acids. V shed 6 bases and J 6 bases; nucleotides not matched to a gene: 5. Germline CDR1 SQVTM, CDR2 ANQGSEA. CDR3 region: CSVGTSGRAFEQYF. The CDR3 DNA sequence: TGCAGCGTCGGGACTAGCGGGAGGGCCTTCGAGCAGTACTTC.

This clone showed up just once. The gene calls are TRBV28 and TRBJ2-5; tentative D call: TRBD1 (6 bases). Deletions cut 6 bases from V and 0 bases from J, with 11 bases between. The CDR3 extends over 14 amino acids. From germline, CDR1 is MDHEN and CDR2 SYDVKM. CDR3 amino acids: CASSERGYQETQYF. The CDR3 DNA reads as TGTGCCAGCAGCGAGAGGGGGTACCAAGAGACCCAGTACTTC. The variable domain in full, completed from reference TRBV28 and TRBJ2-5, reads DVKVTQSSRYLVKRTGEKVFLECVQDMDHENMFWYRQDPGLGLRLIYFSYDVKMKEKGDIPEGYSVSREKKERFSLILESASTNQTSMYLCASSERGYQETQYFGPGTRLLVL.

The chain employs TRBV6-5 and TRBJ1-2, with a weak D call TRBD1 (6 bases). Germline V gene sequence: CDR1 MNHEY, CDR2 SVGAGI. The CDR3 is 13 amino acids. V was pared by 2 bases and J by 6 bases, with 10 bases between. CDR3 nucleotide sequence: TGTGCCAGCAGTTACGAACAGGGAAATGGCTACACCTTC. Its protein is CASSYEQGNGYTF.

Turning to this clone: The sample carries other DNA sequences with the same CDR3. The chain employs TRBV27 and TRBJ1-1; maybe TRBD1 (5 bases). Germline V gene data show CDR1 as MNHEY and CDR2 as SMNVEV (reference sequence). The CDR3 contains 13 residues. The V end lost 6 bases, the J end lost 0 bases, and 8 bases lay between the germline ends. As DNA, the CDR3 is TGTGCCAGCAGGGGGGGTTTGAACACTGAAGCTTTCTTT. Translation: CASRGGLNTEAFF.

V is TRBV7-6 and J is TRBJ2-1, with TRBD1 as a possible D gene (5 bases). Trimming removed 4 bases at V and 8 bases at J, with 12 bases between. The germline V gene has CDR1 SGHVS and CDR2 FNYEAQ. CDR3 length: 13 amino acids. CDR3 sequence reads: CASSSPARDEQFF. The CDR3 coding sequence is TGTGCCAGCAGCTCACCGGCCAGGGATGAGCAGTTCTTC.

This chain links TRBV6-5 with TRBJ2-2; 7 positions agree with TRBD1. Trimming took 2 bases from V and 5 from J; bases not matched to a gene: 5. The CDR3 runs to 15 residues. The germline gives CDR1 MNHEY, CDR2 SVGAGI. The DNA for the CDR3 is TGTGCCAGCAGTTACAGACAGGGTGGTACCGGGGAGCTGTTTTTT. Protein product: CASSYRQGGTGELFF.

This clone was seen a single time. The chain carries TRBV28 and TRBJ2-6, with D hard to call. The V end was cut by 3 bases, the J end by 0 bases, with 18 bases between. Germline CDR1 MDHEN, CDR2 SYDVKM. The CDR3 extends over 19 amino acids. The CDR3 nucleotides are TGTGCCAGCAGTTTGGAACCAATGAGATTTAACTCTGGGGCCAACGTCCTGACTTTC. The encoded protein is CASSLEPMRFNSGANVLTF. The variable domain in full, completed from reference TRBV28 and TRBJ2-6, reads DVKVTQSSRYLVKRTGEKVFLECVQDMDHENMFWYRQDPGLGLRLIYFSYDVKMKEKGDIPEGYSVSREKKERFSLILESASTNQTSMYLCASSLEPMRFNSGANVLTFGAGSRLTVL.

Concerning this clone: Other DNA sequences within the sample encode an identical CDR3. The chain joins TRBV27 to TRBJ2-7; D is undetermined. The CDR3 extends over 13 amino acids. Trimming stripped 0 bases from V and 3 bases from J, with 6 bases between. CDR1 is MNHEY, CDR2 SMNVEV, per germline (reference sequence). In DNA, the CDR3 is TGTGCCAGCAGTTTATCACCTAACTACGAGCAGTACTTC. Translating gives CASSLSPNYEQYF.

V usage is TRBV14 and J usage is TRBJ1-2, with 10 bases matching TRBD1. Germline CDR1 SGHDN, CDR2 FVKESK. The CDR3 consists of 14 residues. V shed 4 bases and J 7 bases; nucleotides not matched to a gene: 6. The CDR3 reads CASSLDRGLRGYTF. The CDR3 DNA reads TGTGCCAGCAGCCTCGACAGGGGGCTTCGTGGCTACACCTTC.

V gene TRBV15 combines with J gene TRBJ2-7; 7 bases are a match to TRBD2. The CDR3 is 15 amino acids. V was pared by 1 base and J by 3 bases, with 6 bases of the junction left unmatched. Germline-derived CDR1 and CDR2 are LNHNV and YYDKDF (reference sequence). The CDR3, as DNA: TGTGCCACCAGCAGAGTCGGGCGGGAGAACTACGAGCAGTACTTC. Translating gives CATSRVGRENYEQYF.

The chain couples TRBV7-6 to TRBJ2-7; D remains ambiguous. The V end lost 1 base, the J end lost 0 bases, and 7 bases lay between the germline ends. Germline V lookup: CDR1 SGHVS, CDR2 FNYEAQ. This CDR3 is built from 14 residues. CDR3 loop: CASSLGTYSYEQYF. CDR3 in DNA: TGTGCCAGCAGCTTAGGAACGTACTCCTACGAGCAGTACTTC.

As to this clone: Other DNA sequences in the same sample also yield this CDR3. The chain carries TRBV27 and TRBJ1-5, with TRBD1 matching 9 bases. The CDR3 runs to 14 residues. V gave up 7 bases and J gave up 2 bases; unmatched junction bases: 3. Germline V gene sequence: CDR1 MNHEY, CDR2 SMNVEV (reference sequence). In DNA, the CDR3 is TGTGCCAGCACCCGGACAGGGGGCAATCAGCCCCAGCATTTT. This translates into CASTRTGGNQPQHF.

The chain employs TRBV7-8 and TRBJ2-4, with 9 bases lining up with TRBD1. The CDR3 consists of 16 residues. V gave up 5 bases and J gave up 0 bases; unmatched junction bases: 5. Germline assignment: CDR1 SGHVS and CDR2 FQNEAQ. CDR3 region: CASSPGQGPAKNIQYF. Written as DNA, the CDR3 is TGTGCCAGCAGCCCGGGACAGGGCCCAGCCAAAAACATTCAGTACTTC.

The chain uses TRBV28 and TRBJ2-5; tentatively, D is TRBD1 or TRBD2 (6 bases each). Trimming pared 6 bases from V and 5 bases from J, leaving 16 bases between. The CDR3 has 14 residues. Germline V gene data show CDR1 as MDHEN and CDR2 as SYDVKM. The CDR3 here is CASSYPGAGETQYF. Here the CDR3 DNA reads TGTGCCAGCAGCTACCCGGGGGCAGGGGAGACCCAGTACTTC.

The rearrangement links TRBV6-1 to TRBJ2-2; D unresolved. With 10 bases removed from V and 0 bases from J, the gap between germline ends came to 12 bases. There are 14 residues in the CDR3. From germline, CDR1 is MNHNS and CDR2 SASEGT. This CDR3 reads CATRWRANTGELFF. As DNA, the CDR3 is TGTGCCACCAGGTGGCGCGCGAACACCGGGGAGCTGTTTTTT.

The CDR3 loop reads CASSLGLAGRKAGELFF. The CDR3 DNA sequence: TGTGCCAGCAGCCTGGGACTAGCGGGACGTAAGGCCGGGGAGCTGTTTTTT. The chain is built from TRBV5-4 and TRBJ2-2, with TRBD2 matching over 13 bases. Looked up from germline, CDR1 is SGHNT and CDR2 is YYREEE (reference sequence). The CDR3 length is 17 residues. Unmatched junction bases numbered 9, after V lost 4 bases and J lost 6 bases.

The gene calls are TRBV9 and TRBJ2-7, with TRBD2 as a possible D gene (6 bases). The CDR3 contains 14 residues. Trimming cost V 3 bases and J 1 base, with 11 bases left between them. Germline V gene data show CDR1 as SGDLS and CDR2 as YYNGEE. The CDR3 DNA reads TGTGCCAGCAGCGCCGGGAGTTCATCCTACGAGCAGTACTTC. This sequence encodes CASSAGSSSYEQYF.

This chain's CDR3 is CASPPPSRGSLEQYF. The CDR3 region has the DNA TGTGCCAGCCCCCCCCCAAGCAGGGGTAGTTTAGAGCAGTACTTC. This chain uses TRBV19 with TRBJ2-7; perhaps TRBD1 as D (6 bases). This CDR3 region has 15 residues. V was clipped by 9 bases and J by 7 bases, with 25 bases between them. From germline, CDR1 is LNHDA and CDR2 SQIVND (reference sequence).

There are a few counts of this clone. This chain joins TRBV15 and TRBJ1-4; D unclear. From germline, CDR1 is LNHNV and CDR2 YYDKDF (reference sequence). The CDR3 consists of 14 residues. With 9 bases removed from V and 4 bases from J, the gap between germline ends came to 15 bases. CDR3 DNA sequence: TGTGCCACGATATCTCCTTTCCGTAATGAAAAACTGTTTTTT. Translation gives CATISPFRNEKLFF.

The rearrangement uses TRBV5-5 and TRBJ2-7, with 9 bases aligning to TRBD1. V trimming: 0 bases; J trimming: 4 bases; junction bases outside the gene matches: 2. Germline CDR1 is SGHKS and CDR2 is YYEKEE (reference sequence). CDR3 size: 14 residues. The CDR3 DNA follows: TGTGCCAGCAGCTTGGCGGGACAGGGTTACGAGCAGTACTTC. This translates into CASSLAGQGYEQYF.

The chain has TRBV11-2 and TRBJ1-2, with a tentative D call TRBD1 (5 bases). CDR1 SGHAT and CDR2 FQNNGV come from the germline V gene. CDR3 size: 13 residues. Trimming stripped 4 bases from V and 1 base from J, with 7 bases between. CDR3 nucleotide sequence: TGTGCCAGCAGCTCCAGGGTTAACTATGGCTACACCTTC. Protein: CASSSRVNYGYTF.

The J gene is TRBJ2-2, the V gene TRBV4-1; D possibly corresponds to TRBD1 (7 bases). This CDR3 has 16 amino acids. Germline V gives CDR1 MGHRA, CDR2 YSYEKL. V lost 1 base to trimming and J lost 7 bases, with 16 bases between them. CDR3 in amino acids: CASSQVSPRGDGELFF. CDR3 DNA: TGCGCCAGCAGCCAAGTTAGCCCCAGGGGGGACGGGGAGCTGTTTTTT.

This clone was seen only once. This rearrangement joins TRBV2 to TRBJ2-3, with D uncertain. Trimming stripped 3 bases from V and 0 bases from J, with 10 bases between. CDR3 length: 15 amino acids. CDR1 and CDR2 from the germline V gene are SNHLY and FYNNEI. CDR3 in DNA: TGTGCCAGCAGTGATCCGAACAACAGCACAGATACGCAGTATTTT. Amino acids: CASSDPNNSTDTQYF.

Comment on this clone: In the same sample, other DNA sequences code for this CDR3. The chain employs TRBV19 and TRBJ2-1; D ambiguous. The CDR3 loop spans 14 amino acids. Germline V gives CDR1 LNHDA, CDR2 SQIVND (reference sequence). Trimming cost V 3 bases and J 1 base, with 7 bases left between them. CDR3 protein: CASSIIGSYNEQFF. For the CDR3, the DNA is TGTGCCAGTAGTATTATTGGGTCCTACAATGAGCAGTTCTTC. Full variable domain (missing parts from reference TRBV19 and TRBJ2-1): DGGITQSPKYLFRKEGQNVTLSCEQNLNHDAMYWYRQDPGQGLRLIYYSQIVNDFQKGDIAEGYSVSREKKESFPLTVTSAQKNPTAFYLCASSIIGSYNEQFFGPGTRLTVL.

This chain links TRBV7-6 with TRBJ2-2, with TRBD2 as a possible D gene (7 bases). The CDR3 length is 17 residues. Deletions cut 6 bases from V and 0 bases from J, with 17 bases between. CDR1 is SGHVS, CDR2 FNYEAQ, per germline. This CDR3 is CASSPIGGVPNTGELFF. The CDR3 DNA reads as TGTGCCAGCAGTCCAATAGGGGGGGTCCCGAACACCGGGGAGCTGTTTTTT.